The next 32 T cell receptor beta chains were all read from a single sample in a study of brain T cells in children with intractable seizures. Sample time point: blood from clinic visit 5 months post-surgery; TSC patient then seizure free. Assay: immunoSEQ multiplex PCR; the TCRdb copy retains only in-frame clones and omits some. The sample has approximately 330,000 clones, 93% seen once; the top ten hold 5% to 7%. The source was peripheral blood, collected 4 to 6 months after surgery. The receptors here all came from a boy under two years old with tuberous sclerosis and intractable seizures.

The rearrangement joins TRBV25-1 to TRBJ2-2; 7 nucleotides match TRBD1. Looked up from germline, CDR1 is MGHDK and CDR2 is SYGVNS. J gave up 4 bases and V 6 bases, and 11 bases lay outside the gene matches. The CDR3 runs to 16 residues. CDR3 sequence: CASSPGTARGTGELFF. DNA of the CDR3: TGTGCCAGCAGCCCTGGGACAGCAAGGGGCACCGGGGAGCTGTTTTTT.

CDR3 amino acids: CATSDFSASSYNEQFF. The CDR3, as DNA: TGTGCCACCAGTGATTTCTCGGCGAGCTCCTACAATGAGCAGTTCTTC. The chain couples TRBV24-1 to TRBJ2-1; D is undetermined. This CDR3 contains 16 residues. V was cut by 1 base and J by 0 bases, with 9 bases left in between. Germline V gene lookup returns CDR1 KGHDR and CDR2 SFDVKD.

The J gene is TRBJ1-4, the V gene TRBV6-8; 7 bases line up with TRBD1. The germline gives CDR1 MNHGY, CDR2 SAAAGT. There are 15 residues in the CDR3. With 6 bases clipped from V and 5 bases from J, the junction kept 9 bases outside the gene matches. As DNA, the CDR3 is TGTGCCAGCAGCCTAGACAGGGAAGGGAATGAAAAACTGTTTTTT. Translating it yields CASSLDREGNEKLFF.

The CDR3 sequence is CASSESQGLETQYF. DNA for the CDR3: TGTGCCAGCAGTGAATCACAGGGGCTGGAGACCCAGTACTTC. The J gene is TRBJ2-5, the V gene TRBV6-1; 7 bases are a match to TRBD1. V dropped 2 bases and J dropped 5; count of bases not matched to a gene: 5. Germline V gene sequence: CDR1 MNHNS, CDR2 SASEGT. The CDR3 is 14 amino acids.

The V call is TRBV4-2, the J call TRBJ1-1; D is undetermined. The CDR3 is made up of 12 amino acids. V lost 2 bases, J lost 8 bases, and 9 bases lay in between. Per germline, CDR1 LGHNA and CDR2 YNFKEQ. CDR3 sequence: CASSQRTEEAFF. The CDR3 coding sequence is TGTGCCAGCAGCCAACGGACCGAAGAAGCTTTCTTT.

V usage is TRBV24-1 and J usage is TRBJ2-1; the match to TRBD2 covers 14 bases. Germline assignment: CDR1 KGHDR and CDR2 SFDVKD. The CDR3 contains 17 residues. J lost 8 bases, V lost 4 bases, and 9 bases had no gene match. The CDR3 sequence is CATSDAGTSGSVYEQFF. The CDR3 DNA sequence: TGTGCCACCAGTGACGCCGGGACTAGCGGGAGTGTCTATGAGCAGTTCTTC.

The V call is TRBV5-4, the J call TRBJ2-1, with no clear D. The CDR3 length is 13 residues. CDR1 SGHNT and CDR2 YYREEE come from the germline V gene (reference sequence). Trimming shortened V by 0 bases and J by 9 bases, and 10 bases separated the two germline ends. The CDR3 nucleotides are TGTGCCAGCAGCTTGGGGCAAGCCGGTGAGCAGTTCTTC. Translated, it gives CASSLGQAGEQFF.

V usage is TRBV13 and J usage is TRBJ2-5; D perhaps matches TRBD1 (6 bases). This CDR3 comprises 16 residues. The germline V and J ends were trimmed by 5 bases and 2 bases, with 18 bases remaining between them. Germline loops: CDR1 PRHDT, CDR2 FYEKMQ (reference sequence). This CDR3 is CASSLAGTTLQETQYF. CDR3 DNA: TGTGCCAGCAGCCTAGCCGGGACAACCCTACAAGAGACCCAGTACTTC.

The V and J genes are TRBV4-2 and TRBJ1-2; TRBD1 is a possible D gene (5 bases). CDR3 length: 15 amino acids. Germline-derived CDR1 and CDR2 are LGHNA and YNFKEQ. Between the trimmed V and J ends, which lost 0 bases and 2 bases, there was a span of 10 bases. The CDR3 DNA reads TGTGCCAGCAGCCAAGATGAGGCAGGGAACTATGGCTACACCTTC. It specifies CASSQDEAGNYGYTF.

This clone was picked up one time. The V call is TRBV4-1, the J call TRBJ2-3; possibly TRBD1 or TRBD2 for D (5 bases each). The V end lost 0 bases, the J end lost 6 bases, and 13 bases lay between the germline ends. Germline V gene lookup returns CDR1 MGHRA and CDR2 YSYEKL. This CDR3 is built from 15 residues. The CDR3 coding sequence is TGCGCCAGCAGCCAAGAATTTCGGGGCGCGGATACGCAGTATTTT. Amino acids: CASSQEFRGADTQYF.

The rearrangement uses TRBV29-1 and TRBJ2-7; D uncertain. Deletions cut 6 bases from V and 2 bases from J, with 11 bases between. Germline lookup yields CDR1 SQVTM and CDR2 ANQGSEA. The CDR3 sequence is 12 residues long. This CDR3 is CSVVDGAYEQYF. CDR3 coding DNA: TGCAGCGTGGTTGACGGTGCCTACGAGCAGTACTTC.

The rearrangement links TRBV4-2 to TRBJ2-1, with 8 bases that match TRBD2. There are 14 residues in the CDR3. The germline gives CDR1 LGHNA, CDR2 YNFKEQ. J lost 6 bases, V lost 2 bases, and 3 bases had no gene match. The CDR3 DNA reads as TGTGCCAGCAGCCAACCGGGACTAGTCAATGAGCAGTTCTTC. Protein: CASSQPGLVNEQFF.

The chain uses TRBV13 and TRBJ2-3; D is perhaps TRBD1 or TRBD2 (6 bases each). The CDR3 totals 15 residues. From germline, CDR1 is PRHDT and CDR2 FYEKMQ (reference sequence). Trimming removed 5 bases at V and 6 bases at J, with 18 bases between. CDR3 nucleotide sequence: TGTGCCAGCAGCCCAGCGGGCAGGGGAGTGGATACGCAGTATTTT. Its translation: CASSPAGRGVDTQYF.

The chain uses TRBV5-8 and TRBJ2-7, with 7 bases lining up with TRBD1. V trimming: 4 bases; J trimming: 5 bases; junction bases outside the gene matches: 15. Germline CDR1 reads SGHTS; CDR2 reads YDEGEE. The CDR3 has 16 residues. CDR3 coding DNA: TGTGCCAGCAGCAACGGTATCCACGACAGGGATAACGAGCAGTACTTC. It codes for CASSNGIHDRDNEQYF.

CDR3 sequence (DNA): TGCAGCATATGGACCAACGGGGGAAAACTGTTTTTT. This gives the protein CSIWTNGGKLFF. This chain joins TRBV29-1 and TRBJ1-4; a weak D match, TRBD1 (5 bases). The length of the CDR3 is 12 residues. Germline V gives CDR1 SQVTM, CDR2 ANQGSEA. The V and J ends lost 8 bases and 10 bases respectively, with 17 bases between them.

The chain employs TRBV3-1 (or the pseudogene TRBV3-2) and TRBJ2-2; 10 positions agree with TRBD2. The CDR3 loop spans 14 amino acids. In germline, CDR1 is LGHDT, CDR2 YNNKEL (reference sequence). The ends lost 3 bases at V and 7 bases at J; junction bases unmatched: 2. The CDR3 DNA reads TGTGCCAGCAGCCACGGGACTAGCGTCGGGGAGCTGTTTTTT. As protein: CASSHGTSVGELFF.

This chain joins TRBV9 and TRBJ1-5; the D is unclear. The germline V gene encodes CDR1 SGDLS and CDR2 YYNGEE. V shed 0 bases and J shed 2 bases, with 9 bases lying between them. The CDR3 extends over 15 amino acids. The CDR3 sequence: CASSVGGSRNQPQHF. CDR3 bases: TGTGCCAGCAGCGTAGGAGGGTCGCGCAATCAGCCCCAGCATTTT.

This chain links TRBV3-1 (or the pseudogene TRBV3-2) with TRBJ2-6; D is unclear. Trimming took 0 bases from V and 2 from J, leaving 29 bases between them. This CDR3 has 23 residues. Germline CDR1 is LGHDT and CDR2 is YNNKEL (reference sequence). Here the CDR3 reads CASSQEWRTPPGGGPTGANVLTF. The CDR3 DNA sequence: TGTGCCAGCAGCCAAGAATGGCGAACTCCCCCAGGCGGCGGTCCGACTGGGGCCAACGTCCTGACTTTC.

This clone was counted a single time. The CDR3 here is CASRHRGRGNTEAFF. CDR3 nucleotide sequence: TGTGCCAGTAGGCACAGGGGGCGGGGGAACACTGAAGCTTTCTTT. The chain is built from TRBV19 and TRBJ1-1, with 9 bases fitting TRBD1. This CDR3 comprises 15 residues. The ends lost 6 bases at V and 1 base at J; junction bases unmatched: 6. Germline values: CDR1 LNHDA, CDR2 SQIVND (reference sequence).

V usage is TRBV7-9 and J usage is TRBJ2-7, with TRBD1 identical over 7 bases. There are 16 residues in the CDR3. J gave up 4 bases and V 4 bases, and 13 bases lay outside the gene matches. Germline V gene data show CDR1 as SEHNR and CDR2 as FQNEAQ (reference sequence). This CDR3 reads CASSSTLGTDPYEQYF. CDR3 nucleotide sequence: TGTGCCAGCAGCTCCACGTTAGGGACAGACCCTTACGAGCAGTACTTC.

DNA of the CDR3: TGTGCCAGCAGTTCCGGACCCAATTTGGTCGCTGAAGCTTTCTTT. Protein product: CASSSGPNLVAEAFF. The J gene is TRBJ1-1, the V gene TRBV27; D gene unclear. This CDR3 has 15 amino acids. Trimming removed 4 bases at V and 6 bases at J, with 18 bases between. Germline V gene sequence: CDR1 MNHEY, CDR2 SMNVEV (reference sequence).

This clone was detected only once. This chain joins TRBV23-1 and TRBJ2-7, with D perhaps given as TRBD1 or TRBD2 (6 bases each). TRBV23-1 is classed as an ORF, of uncertain function. V was trimmed by 7 bases and J by 1 base, leaving 14 bases between them. This CDR3 comprises 14 residues. The CDR3 reads CASKGRGRSYEQYF. In DNA form, the CDR3 reads TGCGCCAGCAAGGGTAGGGGGAGGTCCTACGAGCAGTACTTC.

This rearrangement joins TRBV27 to TRBJ2-1; unclear D gene. The CDR3 runs 12 residues. CDR1 MNHEY and CDR2 SMNVEV come from the germline V gene (reference sequence). V lost 0 bases and J lost 8, with 5 bases in between. CDR3 coding DNA: TGTGCCAGCAGTTTATCGATCCATGAGCAGTTCTTC. Its protein product is CASSLSIHEQFF.

This clone was seen only once. The chain combines TRBV4-1 with TRBJ2-4; 8 bases map to TRBD2. In germline, CDR1 is MGHRA, CDR2 YSYEKL. The V gene end was trimmed by 1 base and the J gene end by 8 bases; junction bases not matched to a gene: 7. The CDR3 is 15 residues long. The CDR3 spells CASSQVGLASDIQYF. The CDR3 DNA reads TGCGCCAGCAGCCAAGTTGGACTAGCTAGTGACATTCAGTACTTC.

This sequence joins TRBV18 and TRBJ2-1; 10 nucleotides line up with TRBD2. This CDR3 spans 16 amino acids. Germline-derived CDR1 and CDR2 are KGHSH and LQKENI. V lost 3 bases and J lost 3; bases outside the gene matches: 5. The CDR3 reads CASSPLGLALYNEQFF. In DNA form, the CDR3 reads TGTGCCAGCTCACCCTTGGGACTAGCGCTCTACAATGAGCAGTTCTTC.

The J gene is TRBJ1-6, the V gene TRBV14; D gene unclear. CDR1 is SGHDN, CDR2 FVKESK, per germline. CDR3 length equals 14 residues. Trimming removed 3 bases from V and 7 bases from J, with 10 bases in between. The CDR3 DNA follows: TGTGCCAGCAGCCAGTACGGCTTAAATTCACCCCTCCACTTT. Translated, it gives CASSQYGLNSPLHF.

The V call is TRBV6-5, the J call TRBJ1-2; D ambiguous. The CDR3 covers 12 residues. CDR1 is MNHEY and CDR2 is SVGAGI in the germline V gene. V dropped 4 bases and J dropped 7 bases, with 10 bases sitting between them. CDR3 amino acids: CASSSRLSGYTF. CDR3 DNA: TGTGCCAGCAGTTCCCGTTTGAGTGGCTACACCTTC.

The rearrangement links TRBV30 to TRBJ1-6; 10 bases fit TRBD1. This CDR3 has 13 residues. Germline V gives CDR1 GTSNPN, CDR2 SVGIG (reference sequence). V trimming: 8 bases; J trimming: 5 bases; junction bases outside the gene matches: 3. CDR3 loop: CARGTGDNSPLHF. CDR3 DNA sequence: TGTGCCAGAGGGACAGGGGATAATTCACCCCTCCACTTT. The entire variable domain, with the rest obtained from reference TRBV30 and TRBJ1-6, is as follows: SQTIHQWPATLVQPVGSPLSLECTVEGTSNPNLYWYRQAAGRGLQLLFYSVGIGQISSEVPQNLSASRPQDRQFILSSKKLLLSDSGFYLCARGTGDNSPLHFGNGTRLTVT.

A single count supports this clone. The rearrangement links TRBV7-2 to TRBJ1-6; perhaps TRBD1 as D (5 bases). The CDR3 extends over 15 amino acids. V was trimmed by 5 bases and J by 6 bases, leaving 14 bases between them. CDR1 and CDR2 (germline): SGHTA, FQGNSA. The CDR3 protein is CASSLRDGTNSPLHF. The CDR3, as DNA: TGTGCCAGCAGCCTAAGGGACGGAACTAATTCACCCCTCCACTTT.

Points on this clone: Other DNA sequences within the sample encode an identical CDR3. This sequence joins TRBV5-1 and TRBJ2-7; D remains ambiguous. Trimming cost V 0 bases and J 1 base, with 8 bases left between them. Per the germline V gene, CDR1 is SGHRS and CDR2 is YFSETQ. The CDR3 is 14 residues long. The CDR3: CASSLDFDSYEQYF. The CDR3 DNA sequence: TGCGCCAGCAGCTTGGATTTTGATTCCTACGAGCAGTACTTC.

This clone appeared a single time. The chain couples TRBV30 to TRBJ1-1; weak D call: TRBD1 (5 bases). This CDR3 is built from 15 residues. Germline V CDR1 and CDR2: GTSNPN, SVGIG (reference sequence). V gave up 0 bases and J gave up 4 bases, with 15 bases separating them. CDR3 protein: CAWSVLGEGSTEAFF. CDR3 DNA sequence: TGTGCCTGGAGTGTGCTAGGGGAGGGTTCCACTGAAGCTTTCTTT.

Regarding this clone: Its ends do not fully match the called genes, so a read error is possible. V is TRBV7-7 and J is TRBJ2-5; TRBD2 might be the D (7 bases). This CDR3 has 15 residues. The germline gives CDR1 SSHAT, CDR2 FNYEAQ (reference sequence). The CDR3: CASSLGGGQPRTQYF. DNA for the CDR3: TGTGCTAGCAGCTTAGGCGGGGGCCAACCCAGGACCCAGTACTTC.